This T cell receptor (beta chain) was captured by sequencing in a study of T cells in women clearing cervical HPV infection. Clones were sequenced by immunoSEQ multiplex PCR, and TCRdb holds only the in-frame ones, with some missing. This table lists under 35,000 clones. The CDR3 is 12 amino acids. The germline V gene encodes CDR1 KGHSH and CDR2 LQKENI. With respect to this clone: The read terminates 3 residues before the CDR3 end, so the remaining end is supplied by the germline J gene.

The chain employs TRBV18 and TRBJ1-2, with 10 bases aligning to TRBD1. Source material: blood buffy coat. The sequence came from a woman aged 18 to 69 with a cervical HPV16 infection that either progressed to CIN3+ or cleared (not recorded which). This CDR3 is CASSPGTGEYTF. The covered CDR3 bases are TGTGCCAGCTCACCCGGGACAGGGGAA.